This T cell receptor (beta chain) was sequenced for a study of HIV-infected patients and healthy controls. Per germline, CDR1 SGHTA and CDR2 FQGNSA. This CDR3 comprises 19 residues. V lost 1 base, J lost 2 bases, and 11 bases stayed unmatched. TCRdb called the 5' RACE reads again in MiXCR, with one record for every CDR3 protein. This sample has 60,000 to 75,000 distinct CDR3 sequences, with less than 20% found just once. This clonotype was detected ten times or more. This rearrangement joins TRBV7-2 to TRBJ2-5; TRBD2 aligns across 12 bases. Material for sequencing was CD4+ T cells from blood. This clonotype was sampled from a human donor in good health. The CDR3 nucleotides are TGTGCCAGCAGCTTAGTTCCGACTAGCGGGAGTAGGGCACAAGAGACCCAGTACTTC. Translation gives CASSLVPTSGSRAQETQYF.